This is a list of T cell receptor beta chains from one sample in a study of blood T cells in healthy people across ages. TCRdb independently ran MiXCR on the 5' RACE reads; one entry per CDR3 protein. The table lists around 1,500,000 distinct CDR3 sequences, about 43% of them singletons, with roughly 7.9% in the top ten. Sequencing input: blood. Receptors were obtained from a woman aged 18-30 years in good health. Each CDR3 is given with its conserved first and last residue. A D gene is named only where the DNA matches it firmly. The size field is filled for only some rows; it gives once, few, many or a size class.

d_gene,abundance,v_gene,j_gene,CDR3nt,CDR3aa
.,few,TRBV12-3/TRBV12-4,TRBJ2-7,TGTGCCAGCACCCAGGGGGGGGGATACGAGCAGTACTTC,CASTQGGGYEQYF
.,few,TRBV29-1,TRBJ2-5,TGCAGCGTTGAAGATACCAGGGCAGAGGATGAGCAGTACTTC,CSVEDTRAEDEQYF
TRBD2,.,TRBV9,TRBJ2-2,TGTGCCAGCAAGGACGGACTAGCGGGGACTGCTAACACCGGGGAGCTGTTTTTT,CASKDGLAGTANTGELFF
.,.,TRBV30,TRBJ2-7,TGTGCCTGGAATCAGTTTTACGAGCAGTACTTC,CAWNQFYEQYF
.,few,TRBV12-5,TRBJ1-1,TGTGCTAGTGGATGGGGGGGGAACACTGAAGCTTTCTTT,CASGWGGNTEAFF
TRBD1,many,TRBV27,TRBJ2-7,TGTGCCAGCAGTTTCCGGGACAGGGGCTACGAGCAGTACTTC,CASSFRDRGYEQYF
.,.,TRBV20-1,TRBJ2-3,TGCAGTGCTAGGGAGTGGCGGGATGCAGATACGCAGTATTTT,CSAREWRDADTQYF
TRBD2,.,TRBV7-2,TRBJ2-1,TGTGCCAGCAGCTCCTTTAGCGGGAGTATTTGGAATGAGCAGTTCTTC,CASSSFSGSIWNEQFF
.,.,TRBV20-1,TRBJ1-2,TGCGGTCTGGGGCAGGCCGGGAAGCTCTATGGCTACACCTTC,CGLGQAGKLYGYTF
.,.,TRBV7-3,TRBJ2-7,TGTGCCAGCAGCCCAGACGGAACAGGGTCCTACGAGCAGTACTTC,CASSPDGTGSYEQYF
.,.,TRBV7-2,TRBJ2-7,TGTGCCAGCAGCTTTGGGACTGAGTACGAGCAGTACTTC,CASSFGTEYEQYF
.,.,TRBV19,TRBJ1-3,TGTGCCAGTAGTATTGAGGACTCTGGAAACACCATATATTTT,CASSIEDSGNTIYF
TRBD2,.,TRBV4-2,TRBJ2-1,TGTGCCAGCAGCCAAACTAGCGGGGGGTTCCCTGAGCAGTTCTTC,CASSQTSGGFPEQFF
.,.,TRBV28,TRBJ1-2,TGTGCCAGCGGCCTAGTTGGCCATGGCTACACCTTC,CASGLVGHGYTF
.,few,TRBV7-2,TRBJ2-1,TGTGCCAGCAGCTCCACCGGGACGCCTTGGGTTGAGCAGTTCTTC,CASSSTGTPWVEQFF
TRBD2,.,TRBV28,TRBJ2-2,TGTGCCAGCGGGCGGGGGGACTTGAACACCGGGGAGCTGTTTTTT,CASGRGDLNTGELFF
TRBD2,.,TRBV30,TRBJ2-3,TGTGCCTGGAGTCTCGGGACTAGCGGGGGGGCTAGCACAGATACGCAGTATTTT,CAWSLGTSGGASTDTQYF
.,once,TRBV20-1,TRBJ2-1,TGCAGTGCTCCCTTCGTTGAGCAGTTCTTC,CSAPFVEQFF
.,.,TRBV7-9,TRBJ1-3,TGTGCCAGCAGCTCGAGGGACACCATATATTTT,CASSSRDTIYF
.,.,TRBV9,TRBJ1-4,TGTGCCAGCAGTTGGGGACGCCTGGCAACTAATGAAAAACTGTTTTTT,CASSWGRLATNEKLFF
.,few,TRBV24-1,TRBJ2-3,TGTGCCACCAGTGAAGGGGGAGTCGAAGCAGATACGCAGTATTTT,CATSEGGVEADTQYF
TRBD2,.,TRBV7-2,TRBJ2-3,TGTGCCAGCAGCCCCGTAGCGGGAGGACTAACAGATACGCAGTATTTT,CASSPVAGGLTDTQYF
TRBD2,few,TRBV4-2,TRBJ2-2,TGTGCCAGCAGCCAAGATCGCCTAGCGGGAGGCCCCACCGGGGAGCTGTTTTTT,CASSQDRLAGGPTGELFF
TRBD2,once,TRBV3-1,TRBJ2-1,TGTGCCAGCAGCCGACAAATAGCGGGAGTAGTGGAGACCCAGTTCTTC,CASSRQIAGVVETQFF
.,many,TRBV7-8,TRBJ2-6,TGTGCCAGCAGCCGAAACTCTGGGGCCAACGTCCTGACTTTC,CASSRNSGANVLTF
.,.,TRBV4-1,TRBJ1-1,TGCGCCAGCAGCCAAGATCCTTTGCCAAATCAGACACCGCAAGCTTTCTTT,CASSQDPLPNQTPQAFF
.,.,TRBV29-1,TRBJ2-5,TGCAGCGTTGAAGAGAGGCTAGAGGAGACCCAGTACTTC,CSVEERLEETQYF
.,.,TRBV12-1,TRBJ2-1,TGTGCCAGCAGCTTTCCCCAATTAGCGGGAGAAAGGGGCTCCTACAATGAGCAGTTCTTC,CASSFPQLAGERGSYNEQFF
.,few,TRBV20-1,TRBJ2-1,TGCAGTGCTATCCAGGAACAGTTTTCCTACAATGAGCAGTTCTTC,CSAIQEQFSYNEQFF
.,.,TRBV27,TRBJ2-7,TGTGCCAGCAGTCCATTGGACGGATCCCCCGAGCAGTACTTC,CASSPLDGSPEQYF